This T cell receptor beta chain is from a study of blood T cell repertoires in COVID-19. Study-wide context: Collection of acute and convalescent COVID-19 samples took place in the United States, Italy and Spain.

The germline V gene has CDR1 GTSNPN and CDR2 SVGIG (reference sequence). The CDR3 is 16 amino acids. The V gene lost 5 bases and the J gene lost 8 bases, with 22 bases spanning the gap. In the original analysis: For nucleated cells, counts were estimated from reference gene primer amplification. Clones were sequenced by immunoSEQ multiplex PCR, and TCRdb holds only the in-frame ones, with some missing. The V and J calls and clone size are taken from that table; D and trimming were inferred from the DNA. The data contain around 400,000 clones, approximately 89% of them singletons. The chain carries TRBV30 and TRBJ1-6; maybe TRBD1 (5 bases). The sequence came from a woman in her 30s with COVID-19, enrolled during active disease. Sequencing was carried out using peripheral blood. In DNA, the CDR3 is TGTGCCTGGGTCCCGGGCGATCGAAAAGGGGATTCACCCCTCCACTTT. It translates to CAWVPGDRKGDSPLHF.